These 22 T cell receptor beta chains share one sample of origin, sequenced in a study of PD-1 blockade in mismatch repair-deficient tumors. The protocol was immunoSEQ multiplex PCR, while the TCRdb copy is restricted to in-frame clones and leaves out a portion. The sample holds about 84,000 clones; more than 65% are singletons and the top ten take 2.6%. This specimen consisted of peripheral blood, obtained 12 weeks after starting pembrolizumab. The receptors here all came from an adult with mismatch repair-deficient cancer.

This chain uses TRBV5-6 with TRBJ1-2; 8 bases are a match to TRBD1. The CDR3 loop spans 14 amino acids. After removal of 5 bases from V and 4 bases from J, the junction contained 7 bases not matched to a gene. The V gene's germline CDR1 is SGHDT and CDR2 YYEEEE. The CDR3 region has the DNA TGTGCCAGCAGTTTTCAGGGGGCCTTCTATGGCTACACCTTC. It codes for CASSFQGAFYGYTF.

The J gene is TRBJ1-1, the V gene TRBV18; no clear D gene. The CDR3 consists of 13 residues. Trimming shortened V by 2 bases and J by 1 base, and 5 bases separated the two germline ends. Germline CDR1 KGHSH, CDR2 LQKENI. DNA of the CDR3: TGTGCCAGCTCACCAGGAAGGAACACTGAAGCTTTCTTT. Encoded protein: CASSPGRNTEAFF.

This chain uses TRBV2 with TRBJ1-4; 8 nucleotides match TRBD1. The CDR3 is made up of 15 amino acids. V was clipped by 6 bases and J by 3 bases; unmatched bases: 6. Germline V gene sequence: CDR1 SNHLY, CDR2 FYNNEI. The DNA of the CDR3 is TGTGCCAGCAGACTTCAGGGGGCGGCTAATGAAAAACTGTTTTTT. Translating gives CASRLQGAANEKLFF.

V is TRBV15 and J is TRBJ2-3, with 15 positions matching TRBD2. The ends lost 3 bases at V and 6 bases at J; junction bases unmatched: 1. Germline loops: CDR1 LNHNV, CDR2 YYDKDF (reference sequence). The CDR3 consists of 15 residues. CDR3: CATSRGLAGGDTQYF. In DNA, the CDR3 is TGTGCCACCAGCAGGGGACTAGCGGGAGGTGATACGCAGTATTTT. The full variable domain, in which reference TRBV15 and TRBJ2-3 provide the parts outside the CDR3, is DAMVIQNPRYQVTQFGKPVTLSCSQTLNHNVMYWYQQKSSQAPKLLFHYYDKDFNNEADTPDNFQSRRPNTSFCFLDIRSPGLGDTAMYLCATSRGLAGGDTQYFGPGTRLTVL.

The CDR3 is CASSQLTGGEGTDTQYF. The CDR3 bases are TGTGCCAGCAGCCAATTAACAGGGGGCGAGGGAACAGATACGCAGTATTTT. The chain combines TRBV7-6 with TRBJ2-3; 9 positions match TRBD1. This CDR3 contains 17 residues. Unmatched junction bases numbered 12, after V lost 5 bases and J lost 3 bases. In germline, CDR1 is SGHVS, CDR2 FNYEAQ. Supplemented by reference TRBV7-6 and TRBJ2-3, the full variable domain reads GAGVSQSPRYKVTKRGQDVALRCDPISGHVSLYWYRQALGQGPEFLTYFNYEAQQDKSGLPNDRFSAERPEGSISTLTIQRTEQRDSAMYRCASSQLTGGEGTDTQYFGPGTRLTVL.

The gene calls are TRBV27 and TRBJ2-1; possible D gene TRBD1, 6 bases. CDR3 length: 15 amino acids. Trimming stripped 5 bases from V and 7 bases from J, with 18 bases between. Germline CDR1 is MNHEY and CDR2 is SMNVEV (reference sequence). Written as DNA, the CDR3 is TGTGCCAGCAGTCCCGCCCAGGGGCTCGCGAATGAGCAGTTCTTC. It codes for CASSPAQGLANEQFF.

This chain connects TRBV4-1 to TRBJ1-2, with 9 bases fitting TRBD1. The CDR3 covers 13 residues. Germline loops: CDR1 MGHRA, CDR2 YSYEKL. J lost 8 bases, V lost 3 bases, and 4 bases had no gene match. CDR3 amino acids: CASSQGQGRGYTF. The CDR3 nucleotides are TGCGCCAGCAGCCAGGGACAGGGACGCGGCTACACCTTC.

The chain employs TRBV5-1 and TRBJ2-5; D is perhaps TRBD1 (6 bases). Germline CDR1 and CDR2: SGHRS and YFSETQ. The CDR3 runs 15 residues. Trimming removed 4 bases at V and 2 bases at J, with 15 bases between. The CDR3 loop is CASSILQGQQETQYF. Here the CDR3 DNA reads TGCGCCAGCAGCATACTACAGGGACAACAAGAGACCCAGTACTTC.

The CDR3 bases are TGCGCCAGCAGTGAGAAGCCAGGGGGGGGATTTAACACTGAAGCTTTCTTT. It codes for CASSEKPGGGFNTEAFF. The J gene is TRBJ1-1, the V gene TRBV10-1; 7 bases are shared with TRBD1. Unmatched junction bases numbered 11, after V lost 2 bases and J lost 2 bases. The CDR3 is 17 amino acids. Germline values: CDR1 WNHNN, CDR2 SYGVQD (reference sequence).

In its sample, this clone was seen once. The chain couples TRBV20-1 to TRBJ2-3; D may be TRBD2 (5 bases). Per germline, CDR1 DFQATT and CDR2 SNEGSKA (reference sequence). The CDR3 is 10 residues long. Trimming removed 4 bases from V and 15 bases from J, with 14 bases in between. For the CDR3, the DNA is TGCAGTGCTATGTCTGAGGGCGTTTATTTT. It codes for CSAMSEGVYF.

This clone is a singleton in its sample. The V gene is TRBV19, the J gene TRBJ2-7; 10 bases fit TRBD2. Germline CDR1 and CDR2: LNHDA and SQIVND (reference sequence). CDR3 length equals 14 residues. The junction had 6 bases not matched to a gene; V was cut back by 4 bases and J by 6 bases. The CDR3 protein is CASSRGLAASEQYF. CDR3 in DNA: TGTGCCAGTAGTAGAGGACTAGCGGCGTCCGAGCAGTACTTC.

The chain uses TRBV9 and TRBJ2-3; D is unresolved. This CDR3 has 14 amino acids. Germline loops: CDR1 SGDLS, CDR2 YYNGEE. V lost 4 bases and J lost 1, with 10 bases in between. The CDR3 here is CASSSSTGTDTQYF. Here the CDR3 DNA reads TGTGCCAGCAGCAGCAGTACGGGCACAGATACGCAGTATTTT.

The chain links TRBV4-1 to TRBJ2-7; TRBD1 or TRBD2 may be the D gene (5 bases each). The CDR3 is 16 residues long. V gave up 4 bases and J gave up 1 base, with 17 bases separating them. The germline V gene has CDR1 MGHRA and CDR2 YSYEKL. CDR3 coding DNA: TGCGCCAGCAGCCGCTTTGGGACCTCTAGTTCCTACGAGCAGTACTTC. Translating gives CASSRFGTSSSYEQYF.

The table lists this clone with a few counts. Other DNA sequences from this sample encode an identical CDR3 as well. V gene TRBV5-1 combines with J gene TRBJ1-4, with D hard to call. V lost 0 bases and J lost 5, with 5 bases in between. From germline, CDR1 is SGHRS and CDR2 YFSETQ. The CDR3 covers 13 residues. CDR3 sequence reads: CASSLGQNEKLFF. The CDR3 bases are TGCGCCAGCAGCTTGGGGCAGAATGAAAAACTGTTTTTT.

The chain joins TRBV29-1 to TRBJ2-6; D is undetermined. The V gene lost 3 bases and the J gene lost 0 bases, with 6 bases spanning the gap. The germline gives CDR1 SQVTM, CDR2 ANQGSEA. This CDR3 comprises 14 residues. CDR3 sequence reads: CSVDSSSGANVLTF. The CDR3 DNA reads as TGCAGCGTTGACAGTTCCTCTGGGGCCAACGTCCTGACTTTC.

As DNA, the CDR3 is TGCGCCAGCAGCTTATCTAGTAATCGCGCAGGGTCGGACACTGAAGCTTTCTTT. It encodes CASSLSSNRAGSDTEAFF. This chain connects TRBV5-1 to TRBJ1-1; D may be TRBD1 (5 bases). The CDR3 runs to 18 residues. Trimming cost V 2 bases and J 3 bases, with 23 bases left between them. Germline V gene sequence: CDR1 SGHRS, CDR2 YFSETQ.

The V and J genes are TRBV6-5 and TRBJ2-1; TRBD2 matches 8 bases. This CDR3 spans 15 amino acids. V gave up 1 base and J gave up 6 bases; unmatched junction bases: 5. Germline V CDR1 and CDR2: MNHEY, SVGAGI. CDR3 DNA: TGTGCCAGCAGTTACTTGGGACTAGTAAGCAATGAGCAGTTCTTC. Translation: CASSYLGLVSNEQFF.

The V call is TRBV2, the J call TRBJ2-1; D ambiguous. V was clipped by 8 bases and J by 5 bases, with 22 bases between them. Germline-derived CDR1 and CDR2 are SNHLY and FYNNEI. This CDR3 is 16 amino acids long. The CDR3 DNA reads as TGTGCCAGCTTAGGGTGGACGGTGGCGGTAAACAATGAGCAGTTCTTC. Translation: CASLGWTVAVNNEQFF. Using reference TRBV2 and TRBJ2-1 for the parts outside the CDR3, the full variable domain is EPEVTQTPSHQVTQMGQEVILRCVPISNHLYFYWYRQILGQKVEFLVSFYNNEISEKSEIFDDQFSVERPDGSNFTLKIRSTKLEDSAMYFCASLGWTVAVNNEQFFGPGTRLTVL.

The rearrangement links TRBV6-6 to TRBJ2-5; D not resolved. Germline V gene sequence: CDR1 MNHNY, CDR2 SVGAGI (reference sequence). The CDR3 has 11 residues. Trimming took 1 base from V and 4 from J, leaving 1 base between them. The CDR3: CASSYLETQYF. CDR3 nucleotide sequence: TGTGCCAGCAGTTACTTAGAGACCCAGTACTTC.

This sequence joins TRBV7-9 and TRBJ2-2; no reliable D call. Trimming left V 2 bases short and J 5 bases short, with 9 bases between. CDR3 length: 14 residues. The germline V gene has CDR1 SEHNR and CDR2 FQNEAQ (reference sequence). The CDR3 loop is CASSLLIGTGELFF. The CDR3 DNA is TGTGCCAGCAGCTTACTCATTGGAACCGGGGAGCTGTTTTTT. Full variable domain (remainder filled in from reference TRBV7-9 and TRBJ2-2): DTGVSQNPRHKITKRGQNVTFRCDPISEHNRLYWYRQTLGQGPEFLTYFQNEAQLEKSRLLSDRFSAERPKGSFSTLEIQRTEQGDSAMYLCASSLLIGTGELFFGEGSRLTVL.

The sample holds a few counts of this clone. J is TRBJ1-2 and V is TRBV18, with TRBD1 as a possible D gene (5 bases). This CDR3 contains 15 residues. Germline V gene lookup returns CDR1 KGHSH and CDR2 LQKENI. Trimming pared 3 bases from V and 5 bases from J, leaving 16 bases between. CDR3 DNA: TGTGCCAGCTCACCCGGGGGAGCAGGCGAATATGGCTACACCTTC. This gives the protein CASSPGGAGEYGYTF.

Only a few counts were recorded for this clone. The rearrangement uses TRBV5-1 and TRBJ1-3; no clear D. Trimming took 2 bases from V and 4 from J, leaving 10 bases between them. CDR3 length: 14 residues. CDR1 and CDR2 (germline): SGHRS, YFSETQ. The CDR3 loop is CASSFSTEGNTIYF. DNA for the CDR3: TGCGCCAGCAGCTTTTCGACCGAAGGAAACACCATATATTTT.